The TCR beta chain under discussion was sequenced for a study of cytomegalovirus exposure and HLA in healthy donors. This clone was seen a few times. The PCR used 60 Vbeta and 13 Jbeta primers. The data were produced by immunoSEQ multiplex PCR, yet TCRdb's version contains in-frame clones alone and is incomplete. The sample records about 130,000 clones, 70% to 85% being singletons. This CDR3 comprises 14 residues. The ends were cut back, 0 bases at V and 10 bases at J, with 10 bases in the middle. CDR1 LNHDA and CDR2 SQIVND come from the germline V gene (reference sequence). Sequencing was carried out using PBMCs. This clonotype originated in a woman younger than 35 in good health and CMV-seropositive. This chain connects TRBV19 to TRBJ1-6; perhaps TRBD1 as D (6 bases). The CDR3 DNA reads as TGTGCCAGTAGTATAGAGACAGGCGGATCACCCCTCCACTTT. Its protein product is CASSIETGGSPLHF.